This note documents a single T cell receptor (beta chain) sequence. This record comes from a study of blood T cell repertoires in COVID-19. Whole-study context: Acute and convalescent COVID-19 specimens originated in the United States, Italy and Spain. From T cells, B-cell-depleted T cells, or PBMCs came the material, which was cDNA or gDNA.

The length of the CDR3 is 12 residues. Germline V gene lookup returns CDR1 MNHEY and CDR2 SMNVEV (reference sequence). Deletions cut 2 bases from V and 3 bases from J, with 2 bases between. Some clones are missing from TCRdb's copy, which holds only in-frame ones; the method was immunoSEQ multiplex PCR. The sample records approximately 250,000 clones, nearly 85% being singletons. This receptor was taken from a human donor in a cohort sampled during active COVID-19. The chain combines TRBV27 with TRBJ1-5; D not certain. The sample consisted of peripheral blood. Here the CDR3 reads CASSLLNQPQHF. In DNA form, the CDR3 reads TGTGCCAGCAGTTTACTCAATCAGCCCCAGCATTTT.